This T cell receptor beta chain emerged from a study of control samples from healthy donors and cancer patients. Trimming cost V 2 bases and J 3 bases, with 12 bases left between them. The CDR3 is 15 amino acids. Germline V CDR1 and CDR2: LGHDT, YNNKEL (reference sequence). Generated by immunoSEQ multiplex PCR, the TCRdb table keeps only in-frame clones and is missing some. Counted here are 95,000 to 150,000 clones, around 88% occurring once; the ten biggest clones make up around 3.4%. Sample: blood. The genes are TRBV3-1 (or the pseudogene TRBV3-2) and TRBJ2-3; D possibly matches TRBD1 or TRBD2 (6 bases each). The sequence derives from a man in his forties or fifties in good health. The CDR3 protein is CASSQKGGRTDTQYF. Here the CDR3 DNA reads TGTGCCAGCAGCCAAAAGGGGGGCAGGACAGATACGCAGTATTTT.